This TCR beta chain stems from a study of Graves' ophthalmopathy and Graves' hyperthyroidism. Study in general: Before any treatment was given, at initial diagnosis, peripheral blood was collected.

None of the included patients had other autoimmune diseases, uncontrolled infections, pregnancy or lactation, as these led to exclusion. It was on clinical symptoms, serum thyroxine, TRAb, thyroid ultrasound and orbital computed tomography that diagnosis relied. RNA served as the template for amplifying TCR beta CDR3 regions. Second-round multiplex PCR followed a first-round RT-PCR using HTBI primers. A single record per CDR3 protein comes from TCRdb applying MiXCR to the multiplex PCR reads. Among hundreds of thousands of distinct CDR3 sequences listed, 45% were seen once. The CDR3 covers 13 residues. Germline CDR1 DFQATT, CDR2 SNEGSKA (reference sequence). Deletions cut 0 bases from V and 4 bases from J, with 10 bases between.

The sequence was collected from an adult man with Graves' ophthalmopathy. The sample consisted of peripheral blood. V gene TRBV20-1 combines with J gene TRBJ2-7; a possible D gene is TRBD2 (5 bases). CDR3 protein: CSAREPGLYEQYF. In nucleotides, the CDR3 is TGCAGTGCTAGAGAGCCGGGGTTATACGAGCAGTACTTC.